Listed below are T cell receptor beta chains from one sample, sequenced in a study of T cells in localized non-small cell lung cancer. Measured with immunoSEQ multiplex PCR; TCRdb has only the in-frame clones, and not every one. The table records around 64,000 clones, around 90% of them present only once. Sequencing used peripheral blood, obtained before any cancer treatment. Receptor source: a man between 40 and 75 years old with stage I squamous cell lung carcinoma. Each CDR3 is given with its conserved first and last residue. D genes are given only for firm matches. Clone size is shown for a subset of rows, as once, few, many or a class of expanded clone.

d_gene	v_gene	j_gene	abundance	CDR3nt	CDR3aa
TRBD1	TRBV19	TRBJ2-7	NA	TGTGCCAGTAGTTTGGGACAGTCTACCTACGAGCAGTACTTC	CASSLGQSTYEQYF
NA	TRBV7-2	TRBJ2-5	NA	TGTGCCAGCAGCTTAATGGGTGGAGGAGAGACCCAGTACTTC	CASSLMGGGETQYF
TRBD1	TRBV4-3	TRBJ2-7	NA	TGCGCCAGCAGCCAAGAGAACGGACAGGGGCACGAGCAGTACTTC	CASSQENGQGHEQYF
TRBD2	TRBV11-2	TRBJ2-5	once	TGTGCCAGCAGCTTAGTGTCTAGCGGGAGGGCCCCAGAGACCCAGTACTTC	CASSLVSSGRAPETQYF
TRBD1	TRBV28	TRBJ1-6	few	TGTGCCAGCAGTAACCTTTCTATCGACAGGGAGAATTCACCCCTCCACTTT	CASSNLSIDRENSPLHF
TRBD1	TRBV6-6	TRBJ1-4	NA	TGTGCCAGCAGCCCGGCTCCCGGGACAGTTAATGAAAAACTGTTTTTT	CASSPAPGTVNEKLFF
NA	TRBV6-6	TRBJ2-1	NA	TGTGCCAGCAGGCTTGGACGCGAGCAGTTCTTC	CASRLGREQFF
NA	TRBV7-2	TRBJ1-1	NA	TGTGCCAGCAGCTTAGTTGCAGTAGAAGCTTTCTTT	CASSLVAVEAFF
NA	TRBV7-2	TRBJ2-5	NA	TGTGCCAGCAGCTTGGCGACCATTAGGGAGACCCAGTACTTC	CASSLATIRETQYF
NA	TRBV27	TRBJ2-2	NA	TGTGCCAGCAGTTTGGTTCCGGGATCGAACACCGGGGAGCTGTTTTTT	CASSLVPGSNTGELFF
NA	TRBV5-8	TRBJ1-5	NA	TGTGCCAGCAGCTTGGCCAATCAGCCCCAGCATTTT	CASSLANQPQHF
NA	TRBV6-1	TRBJ1-5	NA	TGTGCCAGCAGTGAAGGGTCACTCATGCCCCAGCATTTT	CASSEGSLMPQHF
TRBD1	TRBV19	TRBJ2-5	NA	TGTGCCAGTAGTACCGACTCCGGGACAGGGAACGGGGAGACCCAGTACTTC	CASSTDSGTGNGETQYF
NA	TRBV7-2	TRBJ2-7	NA	TGTGCCAGCAGCTTAGCGCTCGGCAGGGGTGGTACCTACGAGCAGTACTTC	CASSLALGRGGTYEQYF
NA	TRBV10-3	TRBJ2-7	NA	TGTGCCATCAGTGAGTCAGGTTACTCCTACGAGCAGTACTTC	CAISESGYSYEQYF
NA	TRBV4-3	TRBJ2-7	NA	TGCGCCAGCAGCCAAGGACGCAGCCTCTCCTACGAGCAGTACTTC	CASSQGRSLSYEQYF
TRBD2	TRBV10-3	TRBJ2-3	NA	TGTGCCACCCTAGCGGGAGAAGTCACAGATACGCAGTATTTT	CATLAGEVTDTQYF
NA	TRBV19	TRBJ1-1	NA	TGTGCCAGTAGCAACCCGGGGGGTGTAAGGACTGAAGCTTTCTTT	CASSNPGGVRTEAFF
TRBD1	TRBV5-6	TRBJ1-1	NA	TGTGCCAGCAGCAAAAGAAAAAAGGACAGGGAAGCTTTCTTT	CASSKRKKDREAFF
NA	TRBV19	TRBJ2-1	NA	TGTGCCAGTAGTATGGCTAGCCGCAATGAGCAGTTCTTC	CASSMASRNEQFF
TRBD2	TRBV7-6	TRBJ2-7	NA	TGTGCCAGCAGCTTAGCCGGGACTAGCGATAACGAGCAGTACTTC	CASSLAGTSDNEQYF
TRBD1	TRBV18	TRBJ1-2	NA	TGTGCCAGCTCACGTAATACAGGGGACGGAGGCTACACCTTC	CASSRNTGDGGYTF
NA	TRBV5-8	TRBJ2-1	NA	TGTGCCAGCCACCCCCGGGGAGCTATGTACAATGAGCAGTTCTTC	CASHPRGAMYNEQFF
NA	TRBV28	TRBJ1-2	NA	TGTGCCAGCAGTAACCTCCCCCTCTATGGCTACACCTTC	CASSNLPLYGYTF
TRBD1	TRBV2	TRBJ2-2	NA	TGTGCCAGCAGTAGACAGGGAATCATAGTCGGGGAGCTGTTTTTT	CASSRQGIIVGELFF
TRBD2	TRBV4-3	TRBJ2-5	NA	TGCGCCAGCAGCCCCGGACTAGCGGGAGTTCCGAAGACCCAGTACTTC	CASSPGLAGVPKTQYF
NA	TRBV11-3	TRBJ2-1	NA	TGTGCCAGCAGCTTCAGCCTATCCCTCATCAATGAGCAGTTCTTC	CASSFSLSLINEQFF
TRBD1	TRBV7-9	TRBJ2-7	few	TGTGCGAGGGACAGGTCCTACGAGCAGTACTTC	CARDRSYEQYF
NA	TRBV7-2	TRBJ1-2	NA	TGTGCCAGCAGCTTAAAACAGAACCATGGCTACACCTTC	CASSLKQNHGYTF
TRBD1	TRBV29-1	TRBJ1-3	NA	TGCAGCGTTGTCCCGACAGGGGGACCTGGAAACACCATATATTTT	CSVVPTGGPGNTIYF
NA	TRBV6-4	TRBJ2-6	NA	TGTGCCAGCAGTGACTCGCCCGGGGCCAACGTCCTGACTTTC	CASSDSPGANVLTF
TRBD1	TRBV4-1	TRBJ1-1	NA	TGCGCCAGCAGCCAACGACAGGGGACGGGCACTGAAGCTTTCTTT	CASSQRQGTGTEAFF
NA	TRBV4-1	TRBJ2-5	NA	TGCGCCAGCAGCGAAGTTGCCCCCCCCAAAGAGACCCAGTACTTC	CASSEVAPPKETQYF
NA	TRBV19	TRBJ1-1	NA	TGTGCCAGTAGCCTGGCCCCCACTGAAGCTTTCTTT	CASSLAPTEAFF
TRBD2	TRBV7-2	TRBJ2-7	NA	TGTGCCAGCAGTGCCGATAGCGGGAGCTACGAGCAGTACTTC	CASSADSGSYEQYF
TRBD1	TRBV30	TRBJ1-1	NA	TGTGCCTGGAATCAATTTGACAGGGGGAACACTGAAGCTTTCTTT	CAWNQFDRGNTEAFF
TRBD1	TRBV7-6	TRBJ1-2	NA	TGTGCCAGCAGCTTAATAGGGACAGAAGGCGGCTACACCTTC	CASSLIGTEGGYTF
TRBD2	TRBV30	TRBJ2-1	NA	TGTGCCTGGAGCAACCCGGGTCCTAGCGGGGGTGGTGAGCAGTTCTTC	CAWSNPGPSGGGEQFF
TRBD1	TRBV6-5	TRBJ1-4	NA	TGTGCCAGCGGGACAGGGCTGGCAACTAATGAAAAACTGTTTTTT	CASGTGLATNEKLFF
NA	TRBV11-3	TRBJ2-1	NA	TGTGCCAGCAGCTTAGGGGCCCGCGGCTCCTACAATGAGCAGTTCTTC	CASSLGARGSYNEQFF
NA	TRBV30	TRBJ1-1	NA	TGTGCCTGGAGTGTAAAGGTAACAGAAGCTTTCTTT	CAWSVKVTEAFF
TRBD2	TRBV29-1	TRBJ2-7	NA	TGCAGCGTTGAAGCGGCTAGCGGGAGTTTCTACGAGCAGTACTTC	CSVEAASGSFYEQYF
TRBD1	TRBV7-6	TRBJ2-1	few	TGTGCCAGCAGCCCCCGGACAGGGGATGAGCAGTTCTTC	CASSPRTGDEQFF
TRBD1	TRBV19	TRBJ2-2	NA	TGTGCCAGTAGTATAGTCGGGGGCAGGGGGCGATTTACCGGGGAGCTGTTTTTT	CASSIVGGRGRFTGELFF
NA	TRBV7-2	TRBJ1-2	NA	TGTGCCAGCAGCTTAACCCGACGGGACGACTATGGCTACACCTTC	CASSLTRRDDYGYTF
TRBD2	TRBV7-8	TRBJ2-2	NA	TGTGCCAGCAGCTTAACCGGACTAGCGGGGAACACCGGGGAGCTGTTTTTT	CASSLTGLAGNTGELFF